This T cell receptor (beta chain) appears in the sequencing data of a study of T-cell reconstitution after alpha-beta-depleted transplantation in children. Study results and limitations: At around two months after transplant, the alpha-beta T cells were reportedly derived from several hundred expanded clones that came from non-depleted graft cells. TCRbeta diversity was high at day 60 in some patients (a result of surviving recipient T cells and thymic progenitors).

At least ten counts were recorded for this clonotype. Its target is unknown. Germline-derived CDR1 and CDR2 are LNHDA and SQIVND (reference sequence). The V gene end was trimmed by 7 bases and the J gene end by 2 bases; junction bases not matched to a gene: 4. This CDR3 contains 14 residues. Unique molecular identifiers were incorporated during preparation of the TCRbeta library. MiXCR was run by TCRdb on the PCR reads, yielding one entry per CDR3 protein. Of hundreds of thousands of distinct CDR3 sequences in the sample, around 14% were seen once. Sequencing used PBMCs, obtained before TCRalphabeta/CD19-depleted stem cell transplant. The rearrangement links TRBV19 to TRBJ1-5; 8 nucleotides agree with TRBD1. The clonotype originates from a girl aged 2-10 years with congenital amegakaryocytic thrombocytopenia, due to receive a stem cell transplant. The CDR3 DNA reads TGTGCCAGTAAGACAGGGGATCGCAATCAGCCCCAGCATTTT. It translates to CASKTGDRNQPQHF.